The 29 T cell receptor beta chains below were found in one sample sequenced in a study of human T cells and chemical hapten exposure. TCRdb redid the calling of the RACE reads with MiXCR, one entry per CDR3 protein. Of around 74,000 distinct CDR3 sequences in the sample, more than 30% were seen once. Documented time point: patch test 1, 2 weeks after DPC sensitization. The treatment here: therapeutic diphenylcyclopropenone sensitization with weekly scalp DPC. The sample was whole blood, taken in connection with sensitization to the hapten diphenylcyclopropenone (DPC). These receptor sequences come from a man aged 35-49 years with alopecia areata. Some clones in this sample may be carry-over from other donors' samples.

This chain joins TRBV20-1 and TRBJ2-2, with 7 positions matching TRBD2. Per germline, CDR1 DFQATT and CDR2 SNEGSKA (reference sequence). The CDR3 contains 13 residues. After removal of 3 bases from V and 6 bases from J, the junction contained 4 bases not matched to a gene. This CDR3 is CSASAGRAGELFF. DNA for the CDR3: TGCAGTGCTAGTGCAGGGAGGGCCGGGGAGCTGTTTTTT.

This clonotype appeared a few times. The V gene is TRBV15, the J gene TRBJ2-7; D gene unclear. CDR1 is LNHNV and CDR2 is YYDKDF in the germline V gene (reference sequence). V lost 0 bases and J lost 3, with 12 bases in between. CDR3 size: 15 residues. CDR3 bases: TGTGCCACCAGCAGAGATAGAAGAGAGCGCTACGAGCAGTACTTC. Its translation is CATSRDRRERYEQYF.

V and J are TRBV7-7 and TRBJ2-1; 13 nucleotides match TRBD2. The CDR3 length is 15 residues. Germline trimming cut 1 base from V and 9 bases from J; bases unmatched to any gene: 3. Germline CDR1 is SSHAT and CDR2 is FNYEAQ (reference sequence). CDR3 amino acids: CASSLELAGGGEQFF. Written as DNA, the CDR3 is TGTGCCAGCAGCTTAGAACTAGCGGGAGGGGGTGAGCAGTTCTTC.

In this sample, this clonotype turned up a few times. The chain combines TRBV11-2 with TRBJ2-3, with D unresolved. Looked up from germline, CDR1 is SGHAT and CDR2 is FQNNGV. This CDR3 is built from 17 residues. Between the trimmed V and J ends, which lost 1 base and 2 bases, there was a span of 16 bases. CDR3 amino acids: CASSLASNPSSTDTQYF. The CDR3 DNA follows: TGTGCCAGCAGCTTAGCGTCTAACCCTTCCTCCACAGATACGCAGTATTTT.

Comments on this clonotype: At one end, the junction sequence differs from germline, possibly due to a read error. The J gene is TRBJ1-1, the V gene TRBV10-1; no reliable D call. Germline assignment: CDR1 WNHNN and CDR2 SYGVQD (reference sequence). This CDR3 has 12 residues. CDR3: CASRIMNTETFF. As DNA, the CDR3 is TGCGCCAGCCGAATTATGAACACTGAAACTTTCTTT.

V is TRBV11-2 and J is TRBJ1-3, with D possibly being TRBD1 (5 bases). V lost 1 base, J lost 7 bases, and 11 bases lay in between. Germline V lookup: CDR1 SGHAT, CDR2 FQNNGV. This CDR3 is built from 14 residues. The CDR3 DNA follows: TGTGCCAGCAGCTTAGGATCGGGGCCGAACACCATATATTTT. Its translation is CASSLGSGPNTIYF.

The genes are TRBV29-1 and TRBJ2-3; TRBD2 aligns across 14 bases. The V and J ends lost 7 bases and 2 bases, in that order; junction bases with no gene match: 11. Germline lookup yields CDR1 SQVTM and CDR2 ANQGSEA. The length of the CDR3 is 17 residues. In DNA, the CDR3 is TGCAGCGCACGGACTAGCGGGAGGCACGAAGACACAGATACGCAGTATTTT. Residues: CSARTSGRHEDTDTQYF.

The chain links TRBV28 to TRBJ1-2; D not certain. CDR1 and CDR2 (germline): MDHEN, SYDVKM. The V end was cut by 6 bases, the J end by 1 base, with 9 bases between. This CDR3 spans 13 amino acids. The CDR3, as DNA: TGTGCCAGCAGGCGCACAAGTAACTATGGCTACACCTTC. This gives the protein CASRRTSNYGYTF.

Only a few counts were recorded for this clonotype. The V gene is TRBV4-3, the J gene TRBJ2-7; no clear D. V dropped 0 bases and J dropped 0 bases, with 9 bases sitting between them. The CDR3 loop spans 15 amino acids. Germline CDR1 LGHNA, CDR2 YSLEER. This chain's CDR3 is CASSQDIVASYEQYF. DNA for the CDR3: TGCGCCAGCAGCCAAGATATCGTGGCCTCCTACGAGCAGTACTTC.

The CDR3 coding sequence is TGCAGTGCTGGACTAGCGGGGAACCAAGAGACCCAGTACTTC. Translated: CSAGLAGNQETQYF. The chain carries TRBV20-1 and TRBJ2-5, with TRBD2 matching over 12 bases. Trimming cost V 5 bases and J 0 bases; bases outside gene matches: 1. Germline assignment: CDR1 DFQATT and CDR2 SNEGSKA (reference sequence). The CDR3 covers 14 residues.

The V and J genes are TRBV6-2 or TRBV6-3 and TRBJ2-7; no reliable D call. Trimming took 2 bases from V and 7 from J, leaving 9 bases between them. Looked up from germline, CDR1 is MNHEY and CDR2 is SVGEGT. The CDR3 extends over 12 amino acids. In nucleotides, the CDR3 is TGTGCCAGCAGTTACCGCTCGGGTGAGCAGTACTTC. This sequence encodes CASSYRSGEQYF.

This clonotype was recorded a few times. The V gene is TRBV7-2, the J gene TRBJ2-2; D possibly matches TRBD1 or TRBD2 (6 bases each). Looked up from germline, CDR1 is SGHTA and CDR2 is FQGNSA. The V end lost 8 bases, the J end lost 2 bases, and 12 bases lay between the germline ends. The CDR3 extends over 14 amino acids. CDR3 amino acids: CASRGGLNTGELFF. The CDR3 DNA follows: TGTGCCAGCCGAGGGGGGCTAAACACCGGGGAGCTGTTTTTT.

The V gene is TRBV25-1, the J gene TRBJ1-5; tentatively, D is TRBD1 (6 bases). In germline, CDR1 is MGHDK, CDR2 SYGVNS. CDR3 length: 14 residues. V was trimmed by 4 bases and J by 7 bases, leaving 14 bases between them. For the CDR3, the DNA is TGTGCCAGCAGTGTCACGGGGGCCCGGCAGCCCCAGCATTTT. The encoded protein is CASSVTGARQPQHF. Combining the CDR3 with reference TRBV25-1 and TRBJ1-5 gives the whole variable domain EADIYQTPRYLVIGTGKKITLECSQTMGHDKMYWYQQDPGMELHLIHYSYGVNSTEKGDLSSESTVSRIRTEHFPLTLESARPSHTSQYLCASSVTGARQPQHFGDGTRLSIL.

The chain is built from TRBV12-3 or TRBV12-4 and TRBJ2-2, with TRBD2 matching 12 bases. The V gene end was trimmed by 5 bases and the J gene end by 5 bases; junction bases not matched to a gene: 6. The CDR3 loop spans 16 amino acids. Here the CDR3 DNA reads TGTGCCAGCAGTCGGCGGACTAGCGGGACGACCGGGGAGCTGTTTTTT. As protein: CASSRRTSGTTGELFF.

This clonotype was counted a few times. The chain is built from TRBV12-3 or TRBV12-4 and TRBJ2-2; unclear D gene. The V gene lost 6 bases and the J gene lost 0 bases, with 8 bases spanning the gap. This CDR3 contains 14 residues. The CDR3 DNA is TGTGCCAGCAGACGACTGACGAACACCGGGGAGCTGTTTTTT. Encoded protein: CASRRLTNTGELFF.

The chain employs TRBV28 and TRBJ2-4; 7 bases match TRBD2. The CDR3 is 13 amino acids. Germline CDR1 MDHEN, CDR2 SYDVKM. The junction had 5 bases not matched to a gene; V was cut back by 3 bases and J by 9 bases. For the CDR3, the DNA is TGTGCCAGCAGTTTCTCCGGGGAGGGCATTCAGTACTTC. Translated: CASSFSGEGIQYF.

V is TRBV15 and J is TRBJ2-7, with a possible D match to TRBD2 (6 bases). The CDR3 contains 16 residues. Germline CDR1 is LNHNV and CDR2 is YYDKDF (reference sequence). The ends were cut back, 0 bases at V and 1 base at J, with 13 bases in the middle. CDR3 sequence: CATSRDRGTGSYEQYF. CDR3 coding DNA: TGTGCCACCAGCAGAGATCGGGGGACTGGTTCCTACGAGCAGTACTTC.

V and J are TRBV7-2 and TRBJ2-7; TRBD1 agrees at 9 bases. Trimming took 1 base from V and 3 from J; bases not matched to a gene: 4. Germline loops: CDR1 SGHTA, CDR2 FQGNSA. CDR3 length equals 15 residues. The CDR3 reads CASSLGPGQGYEQYF. CDR3 in DNA: TGTGCCAGCAGCTTAGGTCCGGGACAGGGCTACGAGCAGTACTTC.

This clonotype was observed a few times. V and J are TRBV7-6 and TRBJ2-1; 8 bases fit TRBD2. Germline loops: CDR1 SGHVS, CDR2 FNYEAQ. The CDR3 consists of 16 residues. Losses at the gene ends were 4 bases for V and 1 base for J; bases not matched to a gene: 6. This CDR3 reads CASSYASGSSYNEQFF. The CDR3, as DNA: TGTGCCAGCAGCTACGCTAGCGGGTCGTCCTACAATGAGCAGTTCTTC.

This sequence joins TRBV6-1 and TRBJ1-5; 10 bases are shared with TRBD1. The V segment lost 6 bases and the J segment 1 base; nucleotides outside the gene matches: 3. The CDR3 contains 15 residues. Germline values: CDR1 MNHNS, CDR2 SASEGT. CDR3 residues: CASRRDRGSNQPQHF. DNA of the CDR3: TGTGCCAGCAGGAGGGACAGGGGAAGCAATCAGCCCCAGCATTTT.

V gene TRBV10-3 combines with J gene TRBJ2-3; D could derive from TRBD1 or TRBD2 (5 bases each). Germline assignment: CDR1 ENHRY and CDR2 SYGVKD. The CDR3 runs to 15 residues. Trimming pared 10 bases from V and 0 bases from J, leaving 17 bases between. The CDR3 sequence is CATGTDSFSTDTQYF. The CDR3 DNA sequence: TGTGCCACCGGGACGGACTCCTTCAGCACAGATACGCAGTATTTT.

This clonotype was counted a few times. This chain connects TRBV20-1 to TRBJ2-5; 10 nucleotides align to TRBD2. CDR1 DFQATT and CDR2 SNEGSKA come from the germline V gene (reference sequence). CDR3 length equals 14 residues. J gave up 2 bases and V 6 bases, and 6 bases lay outside the gene matches. CDR3 in DNA: TGCAGTGCCACCCTAGCGGGAGTACAAGAGACCCAGTACTTC. It is translated as CSATLAGVQETQYF.

The table lists this clonotype with a few counts. The rearrangement uses TRBV24-1 and TRBJ2-2, with D perhaps assigned TRBD1 or TRBD2 (5 bases each). The V gene's germline CDR1 is KGHDR and CDR2 SFDVKD. V was pared by 3 bases and J by 7 bases, with 8 bases between. This CDR3 is 13 amino acids long. For the CDR3, the DNA is TGTGCCACCAGTGATGTGGGGGTCGGGGAGCTGTTTTTT. Translated, it gives CATSDVGVGELFF.

This clonotype was observed a few times. The chain couples TRBV18 to TRBJ2-7; maybe TRBD1 (5 bases). CDR3 size: 14 residues. Looked up from germline, CDR1 is KGHSH and CDR2 is LQKENI. V lost 8 bases to trimming and J lost 2 bases, with 16 bases between them. CDR3 in DNA: TGTGCCAGCCGGTACGACAGCTTAACCTACGAGCAGTACTTC. It translates to CASRYDSLTYEQYF.

The CDR3: CASSPPLTYTDTQYF. The DNA for the CDR3 is TGTGCCAGCAGTCCCCCCCTCACCTACACAGATACGCAGTATTTT. This chain uses TRBV12-3 or TRBV12-4 with TRBJ2-3; D not resolved. Trimming took off 5 bases at V and 2 bases at J, with 14 bases between the two ends. The CDR3 has 15 amino acids.

This chain uses TRBV6-2 or TRBV6-3 with TRBJ2-7; D gene ambiguous. CDR1 is MNHEY and CDR2 is SVGEGT in the germline V gene. The CDR3 has 13 amino acids. Between the trimmed V and J ends, which lost 5 bases and 5 bases, there was a span of 13 bases. CDR3 amino acids: CASSLHKRDEQYF. Here the CDR3 DNA reads TGTGCCAGCAGTCTCCACAAAAGGGACGAGCAGTACTTC.

Concerning this clonotype: At one end the junction does not follow the germline gene, possibly because of a read error. The rearrangement uses TRBV20-1 and TRBJ2-7; 12 nucleotides line up with TRBD2. Germline V CDR1 and CDR2: DFQATT, SNEGSKA (reference sequence). This CDR3 is 18 amino acids long. Written as DNA, the CDR3 is TGCAGTGCTAGAAACCCCGGGACTAGCGGGCTCCGTTCCTACGAGCAGAACTTC. It specifies CSARNPGTSGLRSYEQNF.

This clonotype was observed a handful of times. The rearrangement uses TRBV10-2 and TRBJ2-1; D is ambiguous. V lost 7 bases to trimming and J lost 10 bases, with 17 bases between them. The V gene's germline CDR1 is WSHSY and CDR2 SAAADI. There are 13 residues in the CDR3. CDR3 in DNA: TGCGCCAGCACCCGAAGAATGGTGAGAGAGCAGTTCTTC. It specifies CASTRRMVREQFF.

This clonotype was counted only a few times. The CDR3 is CASSPSLSGANVLTF. The CDR3 DNA follows: TGTGCCAGCAGTCCATCCCTCTCTGGGGCCAACGTCCTGACTTTC. The chain joins TRBV28 to TRBJ2-6; D unclear. V dropped 5 bases and J dropped 0 bases, with 8 bases sitting between them. CDR3 size: 15 residues. The germline gives CDR1 MDHEN, CDR2 SYDVKM.